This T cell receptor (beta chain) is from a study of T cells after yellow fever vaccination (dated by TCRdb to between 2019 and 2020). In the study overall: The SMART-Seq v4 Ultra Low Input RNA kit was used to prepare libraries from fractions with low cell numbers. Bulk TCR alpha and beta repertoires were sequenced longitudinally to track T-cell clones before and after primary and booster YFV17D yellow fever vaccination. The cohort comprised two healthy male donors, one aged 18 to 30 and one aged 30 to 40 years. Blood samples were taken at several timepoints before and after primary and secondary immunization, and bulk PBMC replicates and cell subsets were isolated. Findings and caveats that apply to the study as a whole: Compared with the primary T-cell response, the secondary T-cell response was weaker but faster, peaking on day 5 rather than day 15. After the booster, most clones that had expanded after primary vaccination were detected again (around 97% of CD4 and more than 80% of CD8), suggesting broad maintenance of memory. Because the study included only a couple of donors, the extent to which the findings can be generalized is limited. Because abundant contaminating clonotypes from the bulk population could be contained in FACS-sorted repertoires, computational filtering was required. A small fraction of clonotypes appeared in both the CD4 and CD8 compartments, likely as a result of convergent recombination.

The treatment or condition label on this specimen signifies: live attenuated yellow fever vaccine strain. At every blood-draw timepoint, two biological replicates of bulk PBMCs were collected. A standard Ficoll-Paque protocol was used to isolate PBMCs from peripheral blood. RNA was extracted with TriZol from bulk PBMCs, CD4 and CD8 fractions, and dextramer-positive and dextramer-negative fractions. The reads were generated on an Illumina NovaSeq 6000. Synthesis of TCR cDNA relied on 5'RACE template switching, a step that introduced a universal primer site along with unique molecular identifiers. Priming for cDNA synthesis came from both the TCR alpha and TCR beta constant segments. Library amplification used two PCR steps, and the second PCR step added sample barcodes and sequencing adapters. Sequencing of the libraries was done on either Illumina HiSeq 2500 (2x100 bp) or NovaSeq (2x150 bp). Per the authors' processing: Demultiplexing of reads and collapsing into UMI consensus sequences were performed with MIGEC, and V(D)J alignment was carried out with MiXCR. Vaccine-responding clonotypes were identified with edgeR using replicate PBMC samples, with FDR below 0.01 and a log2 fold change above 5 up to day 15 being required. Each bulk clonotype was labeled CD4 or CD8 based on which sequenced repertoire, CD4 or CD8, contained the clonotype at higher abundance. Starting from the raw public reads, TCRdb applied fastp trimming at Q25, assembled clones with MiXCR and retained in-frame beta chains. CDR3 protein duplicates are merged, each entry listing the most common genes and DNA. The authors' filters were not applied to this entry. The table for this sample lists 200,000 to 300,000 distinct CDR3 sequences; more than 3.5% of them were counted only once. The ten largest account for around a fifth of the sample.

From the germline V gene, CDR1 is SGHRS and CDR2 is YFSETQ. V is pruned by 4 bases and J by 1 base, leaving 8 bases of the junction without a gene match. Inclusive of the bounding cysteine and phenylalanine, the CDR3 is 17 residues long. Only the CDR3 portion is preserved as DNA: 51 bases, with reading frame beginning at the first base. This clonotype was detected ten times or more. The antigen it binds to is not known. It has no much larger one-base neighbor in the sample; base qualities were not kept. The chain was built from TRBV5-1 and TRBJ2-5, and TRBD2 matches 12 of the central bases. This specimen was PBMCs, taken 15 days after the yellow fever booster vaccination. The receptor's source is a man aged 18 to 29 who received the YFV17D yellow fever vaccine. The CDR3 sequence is CASSTGLAGRFQETQYF. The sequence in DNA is TGCGCCAGCAGCACTGGACTAGCGGGGAGATTCCAAGAGACCCAGTACTTC. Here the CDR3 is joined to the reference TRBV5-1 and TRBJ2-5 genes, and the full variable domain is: KAGVTQTPRYLIKTRGQQVTLSCSPISGHRSVSWYQQTPGQGLQFLFEYFSETQRNKGNFPGRFSGRQFSNSRSEMNVSTLELGDSALYLCASSTGLAGRFQETQYFGPGTRLLVL.